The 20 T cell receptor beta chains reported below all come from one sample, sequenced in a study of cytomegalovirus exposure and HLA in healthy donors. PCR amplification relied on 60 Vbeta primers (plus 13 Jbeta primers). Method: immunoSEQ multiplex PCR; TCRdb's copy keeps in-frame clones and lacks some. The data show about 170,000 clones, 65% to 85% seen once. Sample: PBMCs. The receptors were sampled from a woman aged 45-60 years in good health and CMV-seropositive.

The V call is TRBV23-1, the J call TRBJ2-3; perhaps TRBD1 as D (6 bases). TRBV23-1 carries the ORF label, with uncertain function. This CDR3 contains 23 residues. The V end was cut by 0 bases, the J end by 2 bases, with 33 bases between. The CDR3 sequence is CASSQSRGEQGSPPHFYTDTQYF. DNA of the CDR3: TGCGCCAGCAGTCAATCCCGGGGTGAACAGGGCTCGCCCCCTCATTTTTACACAGATACGCAGTATTTT.

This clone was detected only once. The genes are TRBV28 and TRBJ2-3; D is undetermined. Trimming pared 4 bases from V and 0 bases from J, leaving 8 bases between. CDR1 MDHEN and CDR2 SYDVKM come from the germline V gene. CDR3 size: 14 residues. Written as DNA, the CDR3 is TGTGCCAGCAGTTCCTACTATAGCACAGATACGCAGTATTTT. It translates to CASSSYYSTDTQYF.

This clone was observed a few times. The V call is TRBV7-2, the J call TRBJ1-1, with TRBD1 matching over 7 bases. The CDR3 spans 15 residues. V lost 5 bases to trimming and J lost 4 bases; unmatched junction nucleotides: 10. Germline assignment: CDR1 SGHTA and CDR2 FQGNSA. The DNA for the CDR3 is TGTGCCAGCAGCCCCACAGGGGTCAGGGGCACTGAAGCTTTCTTT. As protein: CASSPTGVRGTEAFF.

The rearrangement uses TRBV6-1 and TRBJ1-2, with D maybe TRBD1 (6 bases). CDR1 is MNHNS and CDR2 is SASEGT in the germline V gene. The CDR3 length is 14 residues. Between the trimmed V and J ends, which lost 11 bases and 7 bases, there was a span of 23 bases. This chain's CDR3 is CAGGWETGIGGYTF. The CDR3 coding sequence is TGTGCCGGTGGGTGGGAGACAGGAATTGGTGGCTACACCTTC.

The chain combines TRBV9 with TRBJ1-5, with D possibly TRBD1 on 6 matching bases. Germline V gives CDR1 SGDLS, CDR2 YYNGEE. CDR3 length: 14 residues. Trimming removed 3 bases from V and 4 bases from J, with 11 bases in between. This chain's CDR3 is CASSEGGLNQPQHF. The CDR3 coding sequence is TGTGCCAGCAGCGAGGGGGGGCTAAATCAGCCCCAGCATTTT.

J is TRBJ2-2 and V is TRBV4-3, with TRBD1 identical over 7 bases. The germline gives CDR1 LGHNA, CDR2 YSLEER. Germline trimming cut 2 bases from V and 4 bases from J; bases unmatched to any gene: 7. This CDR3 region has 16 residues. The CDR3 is CASSQRGHGGTGELFF. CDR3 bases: TGCGCCAGCAGCCAAAGGGGGCACGGAGGCACCGGGGAGCTGTTTTTT.

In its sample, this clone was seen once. CDR3 nucleotide sequence: TGTGCCAGCAGCGATCAGGGGACTACTACTAAAGCTTTCTTT. It is translated as CASSDQGTTTKAFF. V is TRBV11-3 and J is TRBJ1-1, with D perhaps TRBD1 (6 bases). The V gene's germline CDR1 is SGHNT and CDR2 YENEEA. V was cut by 5 bases and J by 9 bases, with 19 bases left in between. The CDR3 contains 14 residues.

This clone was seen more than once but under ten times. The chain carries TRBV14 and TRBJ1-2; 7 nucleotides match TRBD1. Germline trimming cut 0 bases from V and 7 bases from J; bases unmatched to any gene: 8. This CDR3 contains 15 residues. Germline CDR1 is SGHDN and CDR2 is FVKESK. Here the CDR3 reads CASSQEETGTGGYTF. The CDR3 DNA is TGTGCCAGCAGCCAAGAAGAGACAGGGACGGGTGGCTACACCTTC. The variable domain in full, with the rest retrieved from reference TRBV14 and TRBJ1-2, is EAGVTQFPSHSVIEKGQTVTLRCDPISGHDNLYWYRRVMGKEIKFLLHFVKESKQDESGMPNNRFLAERTGGTYSTLKVQPAELEDSGVYFCASSQEETGTGGYTFGSGTRLTVV.

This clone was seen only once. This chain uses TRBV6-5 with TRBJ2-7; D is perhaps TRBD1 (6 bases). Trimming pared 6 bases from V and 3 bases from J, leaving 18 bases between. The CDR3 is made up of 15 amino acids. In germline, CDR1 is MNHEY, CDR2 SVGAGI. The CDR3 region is CASSPRYGTIYEQYF. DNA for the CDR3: TGTGCCAGCAGCCCCCGTTACGGGACAATCTACGAGCAGTACTTC.

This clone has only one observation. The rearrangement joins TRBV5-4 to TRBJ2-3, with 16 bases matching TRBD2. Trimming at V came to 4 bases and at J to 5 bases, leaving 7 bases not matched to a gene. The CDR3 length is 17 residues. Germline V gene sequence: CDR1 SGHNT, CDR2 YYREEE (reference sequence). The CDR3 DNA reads TGTGCCAGCAGCCAGGGACTAGCGGGGGGGCCCGGAGATACGCAGTATTTT. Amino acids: CASSQGLAGGPGDTQYF.

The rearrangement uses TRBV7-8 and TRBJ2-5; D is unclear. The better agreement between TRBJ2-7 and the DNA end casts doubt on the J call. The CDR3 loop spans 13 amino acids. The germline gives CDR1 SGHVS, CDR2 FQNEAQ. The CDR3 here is CASSLGNSYEQYF. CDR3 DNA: TGTGCCAGCAGCTTAGGCAACTCCTACGAGCAGTACTTC.

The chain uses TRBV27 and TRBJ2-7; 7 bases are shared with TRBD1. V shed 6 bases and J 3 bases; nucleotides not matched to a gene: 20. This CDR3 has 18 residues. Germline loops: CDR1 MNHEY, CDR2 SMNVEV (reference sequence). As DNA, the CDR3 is TGTGCCAGCAGCCTCAGACAGGGATACACCCTGATGTTCTACGAGCAGTACTTC. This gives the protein CASSLRQGYTLMFYEQYF.

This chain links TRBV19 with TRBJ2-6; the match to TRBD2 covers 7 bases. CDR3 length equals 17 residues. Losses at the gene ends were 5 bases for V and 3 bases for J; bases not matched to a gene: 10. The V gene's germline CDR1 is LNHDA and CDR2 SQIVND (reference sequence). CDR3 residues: CASSELLAGDGANVLTF. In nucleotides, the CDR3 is TGTGCCAGTAGTGAGCTGCTGGCGGGGGATGGGGCCAACGTCCTGACTTTC.

The DNA of the CDR3 is TGTGCCAGCACGGGGGGGGGTGACTATGGCTACACCTTC. Translating it yields CASTGGGDYGYTF. The V call is TRBV6-5, the J call TRBJ1-2; D is possibly TRBD1 (5 bases). The CDR3 is 13 residues long. The V end was cut by 7 bases, the J end by 3 bases, with 12 bases between. Looked up from germline, CDR1 is MNHEY and CDR2 is SVGAGI.

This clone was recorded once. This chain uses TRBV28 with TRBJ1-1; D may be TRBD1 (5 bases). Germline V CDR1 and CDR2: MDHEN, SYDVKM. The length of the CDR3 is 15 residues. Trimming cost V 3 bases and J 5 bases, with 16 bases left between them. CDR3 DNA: TGTGCCAGCAGTTTTTACACTTCCCGGGGGACTGAAGCTTTCTTT. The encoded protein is CASSFYTSRGTEAFF.

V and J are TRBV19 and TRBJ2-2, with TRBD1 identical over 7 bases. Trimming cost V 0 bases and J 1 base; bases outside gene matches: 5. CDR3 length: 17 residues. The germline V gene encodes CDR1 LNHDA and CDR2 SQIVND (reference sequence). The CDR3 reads CASSIDRDSQNTGELFF. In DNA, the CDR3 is TGTGCCAGTAGTATAGATCGGGACAGCCAGAACACCGGGGAGCTGTTTTTT.

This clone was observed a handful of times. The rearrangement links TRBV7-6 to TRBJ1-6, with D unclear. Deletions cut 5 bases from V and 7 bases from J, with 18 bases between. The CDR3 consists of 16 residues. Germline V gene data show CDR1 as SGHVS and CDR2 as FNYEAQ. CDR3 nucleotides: TGTGCCAGCAGCGCCGAGTCACGAGGGTTAAATTCACCCCTCCACTTT. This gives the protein CASSAESRGLNSPLHF.

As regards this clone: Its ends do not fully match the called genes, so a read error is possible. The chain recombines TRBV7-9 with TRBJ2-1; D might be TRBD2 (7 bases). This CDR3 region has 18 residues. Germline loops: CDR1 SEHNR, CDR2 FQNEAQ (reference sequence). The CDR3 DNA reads TGTTCCAGCAGCTTAGTAGGGGGGGCCGGGACACAATTAAATGAGCAGTTCTTC. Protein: CSSSLVGGAGTQLNEQFF.

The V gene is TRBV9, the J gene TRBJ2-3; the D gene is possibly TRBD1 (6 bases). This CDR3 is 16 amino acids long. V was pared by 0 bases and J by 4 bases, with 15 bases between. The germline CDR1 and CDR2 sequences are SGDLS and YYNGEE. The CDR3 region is CASSVVGGRGADTQYF. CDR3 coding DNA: TGTGCCAGCAGCGTAGTAGGGGGACGTGGGGCAGATACGCAGTATTTT.

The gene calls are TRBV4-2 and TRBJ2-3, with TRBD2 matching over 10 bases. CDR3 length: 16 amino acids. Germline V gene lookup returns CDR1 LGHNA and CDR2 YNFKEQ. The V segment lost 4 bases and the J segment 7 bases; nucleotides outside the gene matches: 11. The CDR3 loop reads CASSPLSAGGLYTQYF. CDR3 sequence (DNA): TGTGCCAGCAGCCCTCTGTCAGCGGGGGGGCTGTATACGCAGTATTTT.